These 16 T cell receptor beta chains originate from one sample sequenced in a study of cytomegalovirus exposure and HLA in healthy donors. Sequencing used immunoSEQ multiplex PCR; TCRdb keeps in-frame clones, though not all of them. The sample lists more than 150,000 clones, about 86% occurring once. Input material: PBMCs. Source of these receptors: a woman aged 18 to 35 in good health and CMV-seropositive.

At least ten counts were recorded for this clone. The chain has TRBV2 and TRBJ1-1; D is possibly TRBD1 (5 bases). V was cut by 6 bases and J by 6 bases, with 17 bases left in between. This CDR3 has 14 residues. Germline loops: CDR1 SNHLY, CDR2 FYNNEI. In nucleotides, the CDR3 is TGTGCCAGCAGGGGGCTGGGCAGGGATTCTGAAGCTTTCTTT. It yields the protein CASRGLGRDSEAFF.

This clone was seen just once. CDR3 sequence: CSVDRDGSGELFF. CDR3 bases: TGCAGCGTCGACAGGGATGGGAGCGGGGAGCTGTTTTTT. The chain links TRBV29-1 to TRBJ2-2; 7 positions agree with TRBD1. CDR3 length equals 13 residues. The V and J ends lost 6 bases and 7 bases, in that order; junction bases with no gene match: 8. Per the germline V gene, CDR1 is SQVTM and CDR2 is ANQGSEA.

The rearrangement uses TRBV5-6 and TRBJ2-7; 7 bases fit TRBD2. V dropped 4 bases and J dropped 6; count of bases not matched to a gene: 10. Per the germline V gene, CDR1 is SGHDT and CDR2 is YYEEEE. This CDR3 is 14 amino acids long. The CDR3 is CASSTPSREGEQYF. In nucleotides, the CDR3 is TGTGCCAGCAGCACCCCTTCAAGGGAGGGCGAGCAGTACTTC.

This chain connects TRBV20-1 to TRBJ1-2; weak D call: TRBD1 (6 bases). Trimming took 6 bases from V and 4 from J, leaving 9 bases between them. Germline V gene sequence: CDR1 DFQATT, CDR2 SNEGSKA (reference sequence). The CDR3 spans 11 residues. Written as DNA, the CDR3 is TGCAGTGCAGGGGGATCCTATGGCTACACCTTC. As protein: CSAGGSYGYTF.

The rearrangement uses TRBV15 and TRBJ1-5; tentative D call: TRBD1 (5 bases). Germline values: CDR1 LNHNV, CDR2 YYDKDF (reference sequence). The CDR3 runs 13 residues. V was trimmed by 0 bases and J by 9 bases, leaving 9 bases between them. The CDR3 coding sequence is TGTGCCACCAGCAGAGACAGGGATAGGCCCCAGCATTTT. It yields the protein CATSRDRDRPQHF.

V is TRBV7-9 and J is TRBJ1-4; no firm D call. Per germline, CDR1 SEHNR and CDR2 FQNEAQ (reference sequence). V was clipped by 2 bases and J by 0 bases, with 10 bases between them. The CDR3 sequence is 16 residues long. The CDR3 loop reads CASSLSRAATNEKLFF. The DNA of the CDR3 is TGTGCCAGCAGCTTATCTAGAGCTGCAACTAATGAAAAACTGTTTTTT. Looking up the rest from reference TRBV7-9 and TRBJ1-4 gives the full variable domain: DTGVSQNPRHKITKRGQNVTFRCDPISEHNRLYWYRQTLGQGPEFLTYFQNEAQLEKSRLLSDRFSAERPKGSFSTLEIQRTEQGDSAMYLCASSLSRAATNEKLFFGSGTQLSVL.

V is TRBV7-9 and J is TRBJ2-7, with D possibly matching TRBD1 (6 bases). CDR1 is SEHNR and CDR2 is FQNEAQ in the germline V gene (reference sequence). This CDR3 spans 14 amino acids. The ends were cut back, 5 bases at V and 0 bases at J, with 11 bases in the middle. CDR3 sequence: CASSTTGTSYEQYF. CDR3 sequence (DNA): TGTGCCAGCAGCACGACAGGAACCTCCTACGAGCAGTACTTC.

Here the CDR3 reads CASSMDTARDTQYF. The CDR3 DNA reads TGTGCCAGTAGTATGGATACAGCTCGAGATACGCAGTATTTT. J is TRBJ2-3 and V is TRBV19, with unresolved D. V was trimmed by 3 bases and J by 5 bases, leaving 12 bases between them. The germline CDR1 and CDR2 sequences are LNHDA and SQIVND (reference sequence). The CDR3 has 14 residues.

V and J are TRBV6-5 and TRBJ1-2, with no clear D. The CDR3 sequence is 14 residues long. Germline-derived CDR1 and CDR2 are MNHEY and SVGAGI. Between the trimmed V and J ends, which lost 0 bases and 0 bases, there was a span of 5 bases. DNA of the CDR3: TGTGCCAGCAGTTACTCCGTTACTAACTATGGCTACACCTTC. Protein: CASSYSVTNYGYTF.

This clone was observed at least ten times. The chain joins TRBV5-6 to TRBJ1-2, with no clear D. Germline V gene data show CDR1 as SGHDT and CDR2 as YYEEEE. This CDR3 is 14 amino acids long. Trimming removed 1 base from V and 5 bases from J, with 12 bases in between. The CDR3 is CASSLPDTGYGYTF. Here the CDR3 DNA reads TGTGCCAGCAGCTTGCCCGATACGGGGTATGGCTACACCTTC.

The genes are TRBV10-3 and TRBJ1-3, with a tentative D call TRBD1 (6 bases). Trimming left V 2 bases short and J 8 bases short, with 13 bases between. The CDR3 loop spans 14 amino acids. From germline, CDR1 is ENHRY and CDR2 SYGVKD. This CDR3 reads CAISEAGAQDTIYF. Here the CDR3 DNA reads TGTGCCATCAGTGAGGCGGGGGCGCAGGACACCATATATTTT.

This clone was seen just once. The chain couples TRBV14 to TRBJ2-4; TRBD2 might be the D (6 bases). The CDR3 has 17 residues. Germline CDR1 reads SGHDN; CDR2 reads FVKESK. V was pared by 1 base and J by 0 bases, with 13 bases between. CDR3 in DNA: TGTGCCAGCAGCCAAGTTGGAGGGACCCTAGCCAAAAACATTCAGTACTTC. The encoded protein is CASSQVGGTLAKNIQYF.

The chain couples TRBV27 to TRBJ1-6, with D unclear. Germline CDR1 MNHEY, CDR2 SMNVEV (reference sequence). The CDR3 totals 18 residues. V was shortened by 1 base and J by 0 bases, with 13 bases between the two germline ends. Written as DNA, the CDR3 is TGTGCCAGCAGTTTATTGTCCACTCCGGGCTCCTATAATTCACCCCTCCACTTT. This sequence encodes CASSLLSTPGSYNSPLHF.

The chain uses TRBV4-3 and TRBJ2-1, with TRBD2 matching 7 bases. Germline V gene data show CDR1 as LGHNA and CDR2 as YSLEER. Losses at the gene ends were 4 bases for V and 10 bases for J; bases not matched to a gene: 4. The CDR3 contains 12 residues. The CDR3 coding sequence is TGCGCCAGCAGCCGGATTAGCGGGGAGCAGTTCTTC. As protein: CASSRISGEQFF.

CDR3 DNA: TGCGCCAGCAGCCCCACCGAGGGAACTAACTATGGCTACACCTTC. Translation: CASSPTEGTNYGYTF. The chain uses TRBV4-1 and TRBJ1-2; D uncertain. Germline V gene lookup returns CDR1 MGHRA and CDR2 YSYEKL. V shed 4 bases and J shed 0 bases, with 12 bases lying between them. This CDR3 region has 15 residues.

This rearrangement joins TRBV11-2 to TRBJ1-6; D unresolved. In germline, CDR1 is SGHAT, CDR2 FQNNGV. CDR3 length equals 17 residues. V was trimmed by 1 base and J by 8 bases, leaving 18 bases between them. DNA of the CDR3: TGTGCCAGCAGCTTAGGTCCGGCGGAATTGTCGCATTCACCCCTCCACTTT. As protein: CASSLGPAELSHSPLHF.